This T cell receptor (beta chain) was sequenced in a study of CD8+ T cells in alopecia areata. Whole-study context: Each of the treated patients was given oral tofacitinib, 5 to 10 mg twice daily, for moderate-to-severe alopecia areata. Study-level points and caveats: Uncertain still, given a single nonresponder, is whether baseline CD8+ expansion links to response. Possibly as an HLA-related effect, TCR sharing across patients appeared less clear than in mice.

This clone was observed a handful of times. Its antigen is undetermined. It was cDNA, reverse transcribed from extracted RNA, that served as the sequencing template. Generated by immunoSEQ multiplex PCR, the TCRdb table keeps only in-frame clones and is missing some. The sample yields some 130,000 clones, approximately 53% seen once. Treatment specified: oral pan-JAK inhibitor, 5-10 mg twice daily. Peripheral blood and lesional scalp punch biopsies came from alopecia areata patients. The receptor was derived from a human donor with alopecia areata. The sequencing used CD4+ T cells sorted from blood, collected at week 4, from a patient treated with tofacitinib.

The CDR3 here is CASTPEVSGNTIYF. CDR3 bases: TGTGCCAGCACGCCAGAGGTCTCTGGAAACACCATATATTTT. The chain combines TRBV9 with TRBJ1-3; no reliable D call. Per the germline V gene, CDR1 is SGDLS and CDR2 is YYNGEE. This CDR3 is 14 amino acids long. Trimming removed 6 bases from V and 0 bases from J, with 10 bases in between.